The T cell receptor (beta chain) described here comes from a study of high-grade serous ovarian cancer treatment subgroups. Whole-study context: On average, approximately 15,000 reads and about 6,800 unique TCR beta rearrangements were obtained per sample. Points from the study as a whole: Repertoire similarity ranged about 0.095 to 0.79 between tumors of one patient. Only CDR3 was analyzed; CDR1 and CDR2 were not.

Remarks on this clone: The target antigen is unknown.

TCRdb keeps only in-frame clones here, not all; method: immunoSEQ multiplex PCR. The sample lists about 16,000 clones, roughly two thirds occurring once. Tumor samples were taken before definitive surgery or chemotherapy. After removal of 1 base from V and 2 bases from J, the junction contained 1 base not matched to a gene. Germline V lookup: CDR1 SGHNT, CDR2 YENEEA. The CDR3 length is 14 residues. This clonotype was sampled from a human donor with high-grade serous ovarian cancer. This chain uses TRBV11-3 with TRBJ2-7, with TRBD2 matching 8 bases. The material sequenced was tumor tissue. The CDR3 protein is CASSLGRGAYEQYF. Here the CDR3 DNA reads TGTGCCAGCAGCTTAGGGCGGGGGGCCTACGAGCAGTACTTC.